One T cell receptor beta chain is described in this entry. The protocol was immunoSEQ multiplex PCR, while the TCRdb copy is restricted to in-frame clones and leaves out a portion. The table lists roughly 550,000 clones, around 78% of them singletons. V was pared by 2 bases and J by 7 bases, with 17 bases between. The length of the CDR3 is 14 residues. The germline V gene has CDR1 GTSNPN and CDR2 SVGIG (reference sequence). This record belongs to a study of shared T cell receptors in the human thymus. This sample also appeared in a second study, on human thymus T cells. That source adds: Resections from corrective heart surgery provided thymus tissue. Thymic repertoires overlap heavily among unrelated individuals, related research has reported.

This receptor was identified in a boy younger than two with a congenital heart defect. The sample taken for sequencing was thymocytes. The genes are TRBV30 and TRBJ1-1, with a tentative D call TRBD1 (6 bases). CDR3 in amino acids: CAWSKGGGVGEAFF. The CDR3 region has the DNA TGTGCCTGGAGTAAGGGGGGGGGCGTCGGTGAAGCTTTCTTT.